This T cell receptor (beta chain) was sequenced during a study of blood T cell repertoires in COVID-19. In the authors' methods: Amplification with reference gene primers provided the estimates of nucleated cell counts. Data came from immunoSEQ multiplex PCR; TCRdb stores just in-frame clones and leaves some out. The DNA was the basis for D and trimming; V, J and clone size are from that table. The table lists about 170,000 clones, roughly 86% of them singletons. Germline V gene sequence: CDR1 SGHTA, CDR2 FQGTGA. The ends were cut back, 0 bases at V and 5 bases at J, with 10 bases in the middle. The CDR3 runs to 14 residues.

This receptor was identified in a man aged 50 or older with active or convalescent COVID-19. Sequenced: peripheral blood. The chain combines TRBV7-3 with TRBJ2-5; tentatively, D is TRBD1 (6 bases). The CDR3 nucleotides are TGTGCCAGCAGCTTAACAGGTCAGGGGGAGACCCAGTACTTC. It translates to CASSLTGQGETQYF.